The source of this T cell receptor (beta chain) is a study of T cells in Graves' hyperthyroidism and ophthalmopathy. Study as a whole: The blood sample was taken at first diagnosis, before treatment began.

Graves' hyperthyroidism was deemed stable absent ophthalmopathy progression within 18 months. Exclusions: uncontrolled infection, other autoimmune disease, pregnancy, lactation. From 8.5 to 10 ml of fresh peripheral blood, PBMCs were isolated. The investigators amplified TCR beta CDR3 regions from RNA transcripts. Researchers ran a first-round RT-PCR on the TCR CDR3 using the HTBI primer set. Via MiXCR, TCRdb re-called the multiplex PCR reads, giving one row per CDR3 protein. This sample has 300,000 to 400,000 distinct CDR3 sequences, with roughly 13% found just once. This clonotype was seen repeatedly, ten times or more. The sequence derives from a young woman with Graves' hyperthyroidism. The sample consisted of blood.

The CDR3 reads CAVKGNTEAFF. The DNA of the CDR3 is TGTGCTGTTAAGGGGAACACTGAAGCTTTCTTT. V gene TRBV11-2 combines with J gene TRBJ1-1, with no clear D. This CDR3 has 11 amino acids. Germline V lookup: CDR1 SGHAT, CDR2 FQNNGV.